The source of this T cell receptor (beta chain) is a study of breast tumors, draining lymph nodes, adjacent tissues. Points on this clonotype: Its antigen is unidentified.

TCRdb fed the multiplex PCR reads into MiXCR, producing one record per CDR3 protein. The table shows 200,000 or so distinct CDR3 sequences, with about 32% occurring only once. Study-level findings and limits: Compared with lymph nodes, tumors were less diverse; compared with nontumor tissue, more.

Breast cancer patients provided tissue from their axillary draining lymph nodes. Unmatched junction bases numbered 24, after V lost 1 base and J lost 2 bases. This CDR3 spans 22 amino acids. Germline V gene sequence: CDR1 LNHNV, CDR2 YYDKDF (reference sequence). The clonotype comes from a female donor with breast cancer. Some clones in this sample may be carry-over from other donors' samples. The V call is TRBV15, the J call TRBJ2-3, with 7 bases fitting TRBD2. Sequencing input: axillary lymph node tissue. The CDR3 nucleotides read TGTGCCACCAGCAGAGTTAATCAGGGAGGGCCGTCTTCGAGAGGGGCCACAGATACGCAGTATTTT. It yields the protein CATSRVNQGGPSSRGATDTQYF.